This entry lists 3 T cell receptor beta chains sequenced from one sample in a study of blood T cell repertoires in COVID-19. Profiled with immunoSEQ multiplex PCR; TCRdb holds only in-frame clones, not every one. Of roughly 60,000 clones in the sample, 55% to 80% were seen once. The specimen sequenced was peripheral blood. Receptor source: a woman in her 70s with COVID-19, enrolled during active disease.

In its sample, this clone was seen once. CDR3 bases: TGTGCCAGCAGCTTCCCGGGACTAGCGGGAGGTGTTAGCTACAATGAGCAGTTCTTC. It yields the protein CASSFPGLAGGVSYNEQFF. This chain connects TRBV7-2 to TRBJ2-1; 15 nucleotides match TRBD2. The CDR3 is 19 residues long. V dropped 3 bases and J dropped 3; count of bases not matched to a gene: 9. Germline CDR1 is SGHTA and CDR2 is FQGNSA.

This chain connects TRBV2 to TRBJ2-2; D is perhaps TRBD2 (5 bases). Trimming removed 1 base at V and 6 bases at J, with 12 bases between. The CDR3 has 15 amino acids. Germline loops: CDR1 SNHLY, CDR2 FYNNEI. This chain's CDR3 is CASSEGGIGAGELFF. The CDR3 DNA sequence: TGTGCCAGCAGTGAAGGAGGGATCGGGGCCGGGGAGCTGTTTTTT.

This rearrangement joins TRBV6-5 to TRBJ2-5; the match to TRBD2 covers 13 bases. There are 15 residues in the CDR3. Looked up from germline, CDR1 is MNHEY and CDR2 is SVGAGI. V lost 10 bases and J lost 5; bases outside the gene matches: 10. CDR3 sequence reads: CAISLAGGLSETQYF. The CDR3 DNA reads as TGTGCCATCTCACTAGCGGGGGGGCTCAGTGAGACCCAGTACTTC.